The next 27 T cell receptor beta chains were all read from a single sample in a study of T-cell memory formation after mild COVID-19. Via MiXCR, TCRdb re-called the 5' RACE reads, giving one row per CDR3 protein. The sample comprises tens of thousands of distinct CDR3 sequences, about an eighth of which are singletons, and about 26% rests with the top ten. Sequenced material: PBMCs or a T cell subset sorted from them (not recorded which). These receptors were obtained from an adult woman who had mild COVID-19 (a few samples of this study predate the infection). Cell type and time point are not known.

The V call is TRBV12-3 or TRBV12-4, the J call TRBJ2-1, with TRBD2 identical over 7 bases. The CDR3 has 14 residues. J was trimmed by 10 bases and V by 3 bases; bases with no gene match: 9. CDR3 DNA: TGTGCCAGCAGTTTCCCATCTCTTAGCGGGGAGCAGTTCTTC. Amino acids: CASSFPSLSGEQFF.

This clonotype was seen a handful of times. J is TRBJ2-5 and V is TRBV5-1, with 14 nucleotides matching TRBD2. The CDR3 totals 16 residues. Per the germline V gene, CDR1 is SGHRS and CDR2 is YFSETQ. Losses at the gene ends were 3 bases for V and 2 bases for J; bases not matched to a gene: 3. This CDR3 reads CASSWGLAGEQETQYF. DNA of the CDR3: TGCGCCAGCAGCTGGGGACTAGCGGGGGAACAAGAGACCCAGTACTTC.

This clonotype was found a few times. The chain recombines TRBV7-3 with TRBJ2-7; 8 bases are shared with TRBD2. The CDR3 contains 14 residues. Losses at the gene ends were 5 bases for V and 5 bases for J; bases not matched to a gene: 8. CDR1 and CDR2 (germline): SGHTA, FQGTGA. The CDR3 loop is CASSQAGVWNEQYF. The CDR3 bases are TGTGCCAGCAGCCAAGCGGGAGTCTGGAACGAGCAGTACTTC.

V gene TRBV3-1 combines with J gene TRBJ2-3; 10 bases align to TRBD2. V lost 0 bases, J lost 6 bases, and 15 bases stayed unmatched. This CDR3 contains 19 residues. Germline-derived CDR1 and CDR2 are LGHDT and YNNKEL (reference sequence). CDR3 sequence (DNA): TGTGCCAGCAGCCAAGATTTGCTTTCCAGCGGGGGGGGATTGGATACGCAGTATTTT. Its protein product is CASSQDLLSSGGGLDTQYF.

In its sample, this clonotype was seen a few times. The gene calls are TRBV7-9 and TRBJ2-1; 7 bases are shared with TRBD1. CDR1 and CDR2 from the germline V gene are SEHNR and FQNEAQ (reference sequence). V dropped 5 bases and J dropped 2; count of bases not matched to a gene: 6. The CDR3 sequence is 15 residues long. The CDR3 loop reads CASSPGQSPYNEQFF. The CDR3 DNA is TGTGCCAGCAGCCCGGGACAGAGCCCCTACAATGAGCAGTTCTTC.

The chain couples TRBV15 to TRBJ1-4; perhaps TRBD1 as D (6 bases). The CDR3 spans 15 residues. Germline V CDR1 and CDR2: LNHNV, YYDKDF (reference sequence). V lost 4 bases to trimming and J lost 4 bases, with 13 bases between them. CDR3 amino acids: CATSTNREINEKLFF. DNA for the CDR3: TGTGCCACCAGCACAAACAGGGAAATTAATGAAAAACTGTTTTTT.

The rearrangement uses TRBV29-1 and TRBJ1-2; tentatively, D is TRBD1 (5 bases). CDR1 and CDR2 (germline): SQVTM, ANQGSEA. V lost 0 bases to trimming and J lost 2 bases, with 13 bases between them. The CDR3 loop spans 15 amino acids. The CDR3 DNA is TGCAGCGTTGAAGATCTGCAGGGTTTAAACTATGGCTACACCTTC. It specifies CSVEDLQGLNYGYTF.

The CDR3 DNA follows: TGTGCCACCAGCAGCGGGTTAACCTCTGGAAACACCATATATTTT. Its protein product is CATSSGLTSGNTIYF. The rearrangement uses TRBV15 and TRBJ1-3; D gene unclear. Trimming shortened V by 3 bases and J by 0 bases, and 9 bases separated the two germline ends. The CDR3 covers 15 residues. Per germline, CDR1 LNHNV and CDR2 YYDKDF (reference sequence).

This clonotype has only a few counts. This chain links TRBV2 with TRBJ2-7; 10 nucleotides line up with TRBD1. V lost 5 bases and J lost 5; bases outside the gene matches: 6. Germline lookup yields CDR1 SNHLY and CDR2 FYNNEI. This CDR3 is built from 14 residues. The CDR3 DNA is TGTGCCAGCAGTCTAGGACAGGGGGTCGACGAGCAGTACTTC. This codes for CASSLGQGVDEQYF.

This chain links TRBV27 with TRBJ2-7, with 11 positions matching TRBD2. J was trimmed by 4 bases and V by 4 bases; bases with no gene match: 6. The CDR3 consists of 15 residues. Germline-derived CDR1 and CDR2 are MNHEY and SMNVEV (reference sequence). The CDR3 region is CASSSPGTSGYEQYF. CDR3 DNA: TGTGCCAGCAGTTCTCCCGGGACTAGCGGATACGAGCAGTACTTC.

This clonotype was found many times. The V and J genes are TRBV5-1 and TRBJ2-7; 10 bases are shared with TRBD2. J gave up 5 bases and V 0 bases, and 5 bases lay outside the gene matches. The germline V gene has CDR1 SGHRS and CDR2 YFSETQ. CDR3 length: 15 amino acids. The CDR3 region has the DNA TGCGCCAGCAGCTTGGGCGCTAGCGGGAGTGACGAGCAGTACTTC. It encodes CASSLGASGSDEQYF.

This clonotype occurred once. This sequence joins TRBV4-1 and TRBJ2-7; tentatively, D is TRBD2 (6 bases). The germline V gene has CDR1 MGHRA and CDR2 YSYEKL. V was shortened by 0 bases and J by 6 bases, with 15 bases between the two germline ends. The CDR3 runs 15 residues. The CDR3 nucleotides are TGCGCCAGCAGCCAAGATGGCGGGACCCTGTCCGAGCAGTACTTC. Amino acid sequence: CASSQDGGTLSEQYF.

This clonotype has a handful of counts. In nucleotides, the CDR3 is TGCGCCAGCAGCCAAGATGGGGGTGCCTATGGCTACACCTTC. It is translated as CASSQDGGAYGYTF. The chain is built from TRBV4-3 and TRBJ1-2; the D gene is possibly TRBD1 (5 bases). CDR3 length: 14 residues. Germline CDR1 reads LGHNA; CDR2 reads YSLEER. V lost 0 bases, J lost 4 bases, and 9 bases lay in between.

This clonotype occurred a few times. The chain recombines TRBV6-5 with TRBJ2-7, with D maybe TRBD1 (6 bases). Between the trimmed V and J ends, which lost 0 bases and 3 bases, there was a span of 9 bases. The CDR3 loop spans 14 amino acids. Germline V lookup: CDR1 MNHEY, CDR2 SVGAGI. The CDR3 loop reads CASSYSRGGYEQYF. The DNA of the CDR3 is TGTGCCAGCAGTTACTCTCGAGGGGGCTACGAGCAGTACTTC.

The gene calls are TRBV24-1 and TRBJ2-1, with a tentative D call TRBD1 (7 bases). The germline CDR1 and CDR2 sequences are KGHDR and SFDVKD. The CDR3 has 16 amino acids. Trimming left V 6 bases short and J 7 bases short, with 21 bases between. The CDR3: CATSSVDYRGDNEQFF. CDR3 nucleotides: TGTGCCACCAGTTCTGTGGACTACAGGGGTGATAATGAGCAGTTCTTC.

The gene calls are TRBV4-1 and TRBJ2-5; D is possibly TRBD1 or TRBD2 (5 bases each). The CDR3 is 15 amino acids. Germline V CDR1 and CDR2: MGHRA, YSYEKL. V dropped 0 bases and J dropped 5 bases, with 13 bases sitting between them. The CDR3 DNA sequence: TGCGCCAGCAGCCAAGAGGAGGTCAGGGCGGAGACCCAGTACTTC. Protein sequence: CASSQEEVRAETQYF.

This clonotype was picked up many times. The chain couples TRBV7-9 to TRBJ2-7, with 7 bases matching TRBD1. The V gene end was trimmed by 5 bases and the J gene end by 5 bases; junction bases not matched to a gene: 3. The CDR3 consists of 12 residues. Per the germline V gene, CDR1 is SEHNR and CDR2 is FQNEAQ (reference sequence). The CDR3 sequence: CASSLTGNEQYF. Here the CDR3 DNA reads TGTGCCAGCAGCCTGACAGGGAACGAGCAGTACTTC.

This rearrangement joins TRBV24-1 to TRBJ2-1, with 9 nucleotides matching TRBD1. The J segment lost 9 bases and the V segment lost 4 bases, leaving 12 bases of the junction unmatched. Germline CDR1 reads KGHDR; CDR2 reads SFDVKD. The CDR3 spans 16 residues. The CDR3 protein is CATSDLTGGGGGEQFF. The DNA of the CDR3 is TGTGCCACCAGTGACCTTACAGGGGGCGGAGGTGGTGAGCAGTTCTTC.

This clonotype occurred a few times. The chain recombines TRBV30 with TRBJ2-1; D is possibly TRBD2 (5 bases). The germline V and J ends were trimmed by 2 bases and 6 bases, with 14 bases remaining between them. This CDR3 comprises 14 residues. Germline V lookup: CDR1 GTSNPN, CDR2 SVGIG (reference sequence). The chain's CDR3 is CAWSNGNRVNEQFF. CDR3 coding DNA: TGTGCCTGGAGTAACGGGAATAGAGTCAATGAGCAGTTCTTC.

The V call is TRBV24-1, the J call TRBJ2-1, with D possibly matching TRBD2 (5 bases). CDR3 length: 16 amino acids. Between the trimmed V and J ends, which lost 4 bases and 5 bases, there was a span of 17 bases. Germline CDR1 and CDR2: KGHDR and SFDVKD. The CDR3 DNA follows: TGTGCCACCAGTGAGGGAGTGGGCACTTATGACAATGAGCAGTTCTTC. Amino acids: CATSEGVGTYDNEQFF.

The chain uses TRBV19 and TRBJ1-1; TRBD1 agrees at 12 bases. V lost 5 bases and J lost 7; bases outside the gene matches: 5. The CDR3 runs 14 residues. The germline gives CDR1 LNHDA, CDR2 SQIVND (reference sequence). The CDR3 is CASSLGTGGFEAFF. As DNA, the CDR3 is TGTGCCAGTAGTCTTGGGACAGGGGGCTTTGAAGCTTTCTTT.

This clonotype was seen a handful of times. The chain combines TRBV7-9 with TRBJ2-2, with D perhaps given as TRBD1 or TRBD2 (5 bases each). Germline V lookup: CDR1 SEHNR, CDR2 FQNEAQ (reference sequence). This CDR3 spans 15 amino acids. V lost 7 bases to trimming and J lost 3 bases, with 15 bases between them. The CDR3 spells CASTTWGTDTGELFF. In DNA form, the CDR3 reads TGTGCCAGCACCACGTGGGGGACGGACACCGGGGAGCTGTTTTTT. The full variable domain, in which reference TRBV7-9 and TRBJ2-2 provide the parts outside the CDR3, is DTGVSQNPRHKITKRGQNVTFRCDPISEHNRLYWYRQTLGQGPEFLTYFQNEAQLEKSRLLSDRFSAERPKGSFSTLEIQRTEQGDSAMYLCASTTWGTDTGELFFGEGSRLTVL.

This clonotype has ten or more counts. V gene TRBV6-5 combines with J gene TRBJ2-5; D unclear. The V and J ends lost 0 bases and 4 bases respectively, with 15 bases between them. The germline CDR1 and CDR2 sequences are MNHEY and SVGAGI. CDR3 size: 16 residues. The CDR3 nucleotides read TGTGCCAGCAGTTACTCGACTGAGCCCGGGCCAGAGACCCAGTACTTC. This translates into CASSYSTEPGPETQYF.

The chain employs TRBV24-1 and TRBJ2-5, with D tentatively TRBD1 or TRBD2 (5 bases each). The CDR3 contains 16 residues. The V gene lost 4 bases and the J gene lost 5 bases, with 19 bases spanning the gap. Germline V gene data show CDR1 as KGHDR and CDR2 as SFDVKD. The CDR3 sequence is CATSESFRVGEETQYF. CDR3 nucleotide sequence: TGTGCCACCAGTGAATCCTTCAGGGTAGGGGAGGAGACCCAGTACTTC.

This clonotype appeared a few times. This CDR3 is CSVEVLTRRDTNEQFF. The CDR3 DNA reads TGCAGCGTTGAAGTCCTAACAAGGAGAGACACGAATGAGCAGTTCTTC. V is TRBV29-1 and J is TRBJ2-1, with no clear D. Germline V gene sequence: CDR1 SQVTM, CDR2 ANQGSEA. This CDR3 has 16 amino acids. Deletions cut 1 base from V and 7 bases from J, with 20 bases between.

This clonotype was seen repeatedly, ten times or more. The genes are TRBV12-3 or TRBV12-4 and TRBJ2-6; D is ambiguous. The CDR3 extends over 15 amino acids. V lost 3 bases, J lost 0 bases, and 6 bases lay in between. CDR3 sequence: CASSFPGSGANVLTF. DNA of the CDR3: TGTGCCAGCAGTTTCCCGGGCTCTGGGGCCAACGTCCTGACTTTC.

The chain joins TRBV11-3 to TRBJ2-7; D gene ambiguous. This CDR3 contains 13 residues. The V end was cut by 2 bases, the J end by 3 bases, with 8 bases between. Looked up from germline, CDR1 is SGHNT and CDR2 is YENEEA. CDR3 region: CASSLNVVYEQYF. As DNA, the CDR3 is TGTGCCAGCAGCTTAAATGTGGTCTACGAGCAGTACTTC.